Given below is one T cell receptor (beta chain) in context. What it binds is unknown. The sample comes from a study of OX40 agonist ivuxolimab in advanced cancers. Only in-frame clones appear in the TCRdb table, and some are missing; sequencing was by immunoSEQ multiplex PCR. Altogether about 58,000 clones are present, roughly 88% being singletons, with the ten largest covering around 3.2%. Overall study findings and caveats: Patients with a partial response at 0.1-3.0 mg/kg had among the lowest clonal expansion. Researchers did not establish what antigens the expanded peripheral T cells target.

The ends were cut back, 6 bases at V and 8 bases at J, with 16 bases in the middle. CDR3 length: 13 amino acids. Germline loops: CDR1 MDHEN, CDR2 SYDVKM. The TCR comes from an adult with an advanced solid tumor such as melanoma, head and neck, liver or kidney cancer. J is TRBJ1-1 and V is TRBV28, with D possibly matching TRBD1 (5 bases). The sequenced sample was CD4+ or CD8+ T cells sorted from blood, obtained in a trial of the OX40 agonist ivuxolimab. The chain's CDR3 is CASRPGSNREAFF. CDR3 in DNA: TGTGCCAGCAGACCGGGTAGCAACAGGGAAGCTTTCTTT.